The present T cell receptor beta chain was sequenced within a study of shared clonotypes between healthy human individuals. Donors comprised only Caucasian adults living in Nashville, Tennessee. Authors' methods: ImmunoSEQ gave junction-only sequences without quality scores, so filtering differed. Produced via immunoSEQ multiplex PCR; TCRdb's table is partial and in-frame only. V and J calls and clone size come straight from that table; D and trimming were deduced from the DNA. The profile covers around 2.3 million clones, with roughly 95% appearing a single time and roughly 0.13% taken by the ten largest. About this clone itself: Other DNA sequences in the same sample also yield this CDR3.

The sequence was collected from a man aged 18 to 35 in good health. Sequences were obtained from naive CD4+ T cells sorted from blood. Subset noted: CD45RA+ positively selected.

The CDR3 reads CASSAGQGRNTEAFF. The CDR3 DNA reads TGTGCCAGCAGTGCTGGACAGGGAAGAAACACTGAAGCTTTCTTT. This rearrangement joins TRBV2 to TRBJ1-1; 8 bases align to TRBD1. Germline V lookup: CDR1 SNHLY, CDR2 FYNNEI. This CDR3 has 15 residues. V shed 4 bases and J 2 bases; nucleotides not matched to a gene: 6.